Each of the 31 T cell receptor beta chains below was sequenced from the same sample in a study of long-term antiretroviral therapy in people with HIV. Running of the v3.0 immunoSEQ assay took place at survey level. Sequencing was performed with immunoSEQ multiplex PCR; in TCRdb, only in-frame clones are kept and a portion is missing. The table has about 20,000 clones, 76% seen once. Sequenced here: unsorted PBMCs, sampled 2.5 years before starting antiretroviral therapy. These receptors were collected from a woman between 45 and 60 years old with HIV.

In this sample, this clone is medium-sized. The J gene is TRBJ2-1, the V gene TRBV7-2; TRBD1 matches at 7 bases. The CDR3 is made up of 14 amino acids. Germline V gene lookup returns CDR1 SGHTA and CDR2 FQGNSA. Unmatched junction bases numbered 12, after V lost 8 bases and J lost 8 bases. CDR3: CASGQGVGLDEQFF. CDR3 bases: TGTGCCAGCGGGCAGGGGGTTGGTTTGGATGAGCAGTTCTTC.

This chain joins TRBV6-1 and TRBJ2-7; 8 nucleotides agree with TRBD2. This CDR3 has 12 residues. The germline CDR1 and CDR2 sequences are MNHNS and SASEGT. The J segment lost 6 bases and the V segment lost 4 bases, leaving 2 bases of the junction unmatched. The CDR3 sequence is CASSGRGGEQYF. For the CDR3, the DNA is TGTGCCAGCAGTGGCCGGGGGGGCGAGCAGTACTTC.

The chain links TRBV11-1 to TRBJ2-7; D may be TRBD2 (5 bases). Trimming removed 3 bases at V and 4 bases at J, with 13 bases between. The length of the CDR3 is 14 residues. The V gene's germline CDR1 is SGHAT and CDR2 FQDESV (reference sequence). CDR3 sequence: CASSLGGSGYEQYV. In DNA form, the CDR3 reads TGTGCCAGCAGCTTGGGCGGATCGGGGTACGAGCAGTACGTC.

The chain has TRBV9 and TRBJ2-2; unclear D gene. This CDR3 contains 15 residues. The V gene lost 0 bases and the J gene lost 5 bases, with 11 bases spanning the gap. Germline loops: CDR1 SGDLS, CDR2 YYNGEE. Here the CDR3 reads CASSVVGGNTGELFF. The DNA of the CDR3 is TGTGCCAGCAGCGTAGTCGGTGGGAATACCGGGGAGCTGTTTTTT.

In its sample, this clone is medium-sized. The chain joins TRBV4-1 to TRBJ1-3; D unclear. The CDR3 covers 14 residues. The germline V gene has CDR1 MGHRA and CDR2 YSYEKL. V lost 1 base to trimming and J lost 8 bases, with 12 bases between them. The CDR3 sequence: CASSQGWTGYTIYF. The CDR3 DNA is TGCGCCAGCAGCCAAGGGTGGACGGGCTACACCATATATTTT.

To note about this clone: Other DNA sequences in the sample encode the same CDR3. The V gene is TRBV11-2, the J gene TRBJ1-2, with D unclear. Germline CDR1 and CDR2: SGHAT and FQNNGV. There are 13 residues in the CDR3. V was pared by 0 bases and J by 8 bases, with 10 bases between. The CDR3 coding sequence is TGTGCCAGCAGCTTAGACCGGACTAGGGGCTACACCTTC. Translated: CASSLDRTRGYTF.

J is TRBJ2-5 and V is TRBV19; TRBD1 agrees at 11 bases. The CDR3 has 15 residues. J lost 1 base, V lost 5 bases, and 3 bases had no gene match. Germline V gives CDR1 LNHDA, CDR2 SQIVND (reference sequence). In DNA, the CDR3 is TGTGCCAGTAGTGACGGGACAGGGGGCCAAGAGACCCAGTACTTC. It codes for CASSDGTGGQETQYF.

This chain connects TRBV2 to TRBJ2-1, with 7 bases identical to TRBD2. The V gene end was trimmed by 7 bases and the J gene end by 0 bases; junction bases not matched to a gene: 3. The CDR3 length is 14 residues. Germline V gene data show CDR1 as SNHLY and CDR2 as FYNNEI. The CDR3 loop reads CASNGGSSYNEQFF. In nucleotides, the CDR3 is TGTGCCAGCAACGGGGGGAGCTCCTACAATGAGCAGTTCTTC.

The V call is TRBV4-1, the J call TRBJ2-1, with a weak D call TRBD2 (6 bases). The germline V gene encodes CDR1 MGHRA and CDR2 YSYEKL. V lost 8 bases to trimming and J lost 0 bases, with 23 bases between them. The CDR3 is 18 residues long. The CDR3 region has the DNA TGCGCCAGCGGAGGGGCGTCGGGCCGCCCGAGCTCCTACAATGAGCAGTTCTTC. Residues: CASGGASGRPSSYNEQFF.

This clone was seen more than once but under ten times. The V gene is TRBV11-2, the J gene TRBJ2-7, with a possible D match to TRBD2 (5 bases). The CDR3 consists of 14 residues. V gave up 5 bases and J gave up 2 bases, with 13 bases separating them. Germline lookup yields CDR1 SGHAT and CDR2 FQNNGV. The DNA of the CDR3 is TGTGCCAGCAGCCCTCCAGGACTGGCCTACGAGCAGTACTTC. Its protein product is CASSPPGLAYEQYF.

The chain uses TRBV6-6 and TRBJ1-6; D ambiguous. This CDR3 spans 12 amino acids. CDR1 is MNHNY and CDR2 is SVGAGI in the germline V gene (reference sequence). The V and J ends lost 0 bases and 10 bases respectively, with 4 bases between them. CDR3 in amino acids: CASSYSGSPLHF. The CDR3 DNA reads as TGTGCCAGCAGTTACTCGGGATCACCCCTCCACTTT.

The chain combines TRBV7-9 with TRBJ2-1; D not certain. Deletions cut 7 bases from V and 8 bases from J, with 21 bases between. Looked up from germline, CDR1 is SEHNR and CDR2 is FQNEAQ (reference sequence). This CDR3 has 15 residues. The CDR3 here is CASTPTPGLRDEQFF. In DNA form, the CDR3 reads TGTGCCAGCACCCCTACCCCGGGCCTCCGGGATGAGCAGTTCTTC.

The sample holds a few counts of this clone. The rearrangement joins TRBV5-1 to TRBJ1-2, with 8 bases that match TRBD1. The germline CDR1 and CDR2 sequences are SGHRS and YFSETQ. This CDR3 spans 15 amino acids. With 3 bases clipped from V and 1 base from J, the junction kept 5 bases outside the gene matches. CDR3 sequence: CASSYTGGGNYGYTF. CDR3 sequence (DNA): TGCGCCAGCAGCTATACAGGGGGAGGTAACTATGGCTACACCTTC.

The V gene is TRBV7-9, the J gene TRBJ2-3; the match to TRBD2 covers 15 bases. With V trimmed by 5 bases and J by 5 bases, 11 bases remained unmatched. CDR1 and CDR2 (germline): SEHNR, FQNEAQ (reference sequence). The CDR3 extends over 18 amino acids. This CDR3 is CASSPSRTSGGAVDTQYF. CDR3 nucleotide sequence: TGTGCCAGCAGCCCTAGCCGGACTAGCGGGGGGGCAGTAGATACGCAGTATTTT. Based on the CDR3 plus reference TRBV7-9 and TRBJ2-3, the full variable domain is DTGVSQNPRHKITKRGQNVTFRCDPISEHNRLYWYRQTLGQGPEFLTYFQNEAQLEKSRLLSDRFSAERPKGSFSTLEIQRTEQGDSAMYLCASSPSRTSGGAVDTQYFGPGTRLTVL.

This chain links TRBV11-2 with TRBJ1-2, with TRBD1 matching 11 bases. This CDR3 contains 15 residues. CDR1 is SGHAT and CDR2 is FQNNGV in the germline V gene. The J segment lost 4 bases and the V segment lost 8 bases, leaving 9 bases of the junction unmatched. The CDR3 nucleotides are TGTGCCAGCGGCGCAGGGACAGGGGGGAGCTATGGCTACACCTTC. Protein sequence: CASGAGTGGSYGYTF.

This chain uses TRBV6-6 with TRBJ1-1, with D unresolved. CDR3 length: 13 amino acids. Germline V gene data show CDR1 as MNHNY and CDR2 as SVGAGI (reference sequence). With 0 bases removed from V and 1 base from J, the gap between germline ends came to 3 bases. The DNA of the CDR3 is TGTGCCAGCAGTTACTCGGAGAACACTGAAGCTTTCTTT. The encoded protein is CASSYSENTEAFF.

This clone was found a few times. Here the CDR3 reads CASKDGTRFRGELFF. The CDR3, as DNA: TGTGCCAGCAAGGACGGGACAAGATTTCGGGGGGAGCTGTTTTTT. V gene TRBV6-5 combines with J gene TRBJ2-2; D is possibly TRBD1 (6 bases). This CDR3 contains 15 residues. Germline V gives CDR1 MNHEY, CDR2 SVGAGI. Trimming took off 7 bases at V and 8 bases at J, with 20 bases between the two ends.

This clone was detected only a few times. The chain is built from TRBV7-2 and TRBJ2-3; 10 bases fit TRBD2. Trimming removed 1 base from V and 6 bases from J; junction bases left unmatched: 7. The germline V gene encodes CDR1 SGHTA and CDR2 FQGNSA. The CDR3 totals 16 residues. For the CDR3, the DNA is TGTGCCAGCAGCTTAGTGGCTAGCGGGGGAGGGGATACGCAGTATTTT. Translated: CASSLVASGGGDTQYF.

This clone was found a few times. This rearrangement joins TRBV5-4 to TRBJ1-2; D may be TRBD1 (6 bases). The CDR3 contains 13 residues. Germline values: CDR1 SGHNT, CDR2 YYREEE (reference sequence). V was trimmed by 7 bases and J by 8 bases, leaving 18 bases between them. This chain's CDR3 is CASYGQTPAGYTF. The CDR3 DNA reads TGTGCCAGCTACGGACAGACCCCTGCAGGCTACACCTTC.

The V and J genes are TRBV18 and TRBJ2-2, with TRBD1 matching over 9 bases. The CDR3 length is 15 residues. The V gene's germline CDR1 is KGHSH and CDR2 LQKENI. The V and J ends lost 6 bases and 5 bases, in that order; junction bases with no gene match: 7. CDR3 DNA sequence: TGTGCCAGCTCGTATACAGGGGGCCCTACCGGGGAGCTGTTTTTT. Protein product: CASSYTGGPTGELFF.

This clone has just a few counts. This chain joins TRBV5-4 and TRBJ2-7; D is uncertain. Germline CDR1 is SGHNT and CDR2 is YYREEE (reference sequence). The CDR3 is 12 amino acids. V shed 0 bases and J shed 4 bases, with 5 bases lying between them. The CDR3 nucleotides are TGTGCCAGCAGCTTGGGGGGATACGAGCAGTACTTC. This encodes CASSLGGYEQYF. The full variable domain, completed using reference TRBV5-4 and TRBJ2-7, is ETGVTQSPTHLIKTRGQQVTLRCSSQSGHNTVSWYQQALGQGPQFIFQYYREEENGRGNFPPRFSGLQFPNYSSELNVNALELDDSALYLCASSLGGYEQYFGPGTRLTVT.

The chain carries TRBV19 and TRBJ1-4; TRBD1 is a possible D gene (5 bases). V was trimmed by 5 bases and J by 8 bases, leaving 9 bases between them. The CDR3 runs to 12 residues. Germline V gives CDR1 LNHDA, CDR2 SQIVND (reference sequence). CDR3: CASSAGGEKLFF. The DNA for the CDR3 is TGTGCCAGTAGTGCCGGGGGAGAAAAACTGTTTTTT.

The CDR3 region is CAWSVLGGQPQHF. The CDR3, as DNA: TGTGCCTGGAGTGTACTTGGGGGTCAGCCCCAGCATTTT. V is TRBV30 and J is TRBJ1-5, with D tentatively TRBD1 (5 bases). The CDR3 loop spans 13 amino acids. Germline V gives CDR1 GTSNPN, CDR2 SVGIG (reference sequence). Trimming took off 0 bases at V and 6 bases at J, with 9 bases between the two ends.

The CDR3 sequence is CATESSGGLETQYF. CDR3 nucleotides: TGTGCCACTGAATCTAGCGGGGGCTTGGAGACCCAGTACTTC. The chain has TRBV19 and TRBJ2-5, with TRBD2 matching 10 bases. The CDR3 is made up of 14 amino acids. Germline assignment: CDR1 LNHDA and CDR2 SQIVND (reference sequence). V shed 10 bases, J shed 5 bases, and the junction held 10 bases outside the gene matches.

The genes are TRBV5-1 and TRBJ2-5; D uncertain. Germline CDR1 reads SGHRS; CDR2 reads YFSETQ. This CDR3 has 13 amino acids. V shed 0 bases and J shed 2 bases, with 5 bases lying between them. The CDR3 sequence is CASSLVGQETQYF. In DNA form, the CDR3 reads TGCGCCAGCAGCTTGGTAGGGCAAGAGACCCAGTACTTC. The full variable domain, in which reference TRBV5-1 and TRBJ2-5 provide the parts outside the CDR3, is KAGVTQTPRYLIKTRGQQVTLSCSPISGHRSVSWYQQTPGQGLQFLFEYFSETQRNKGNFPGRFSGRQFSNSRSEMNVSTLELGDSALYLCASSLVGQETQYFGPGTRLLVL.

The chain has TRBV27 and TRBJ2-6; D may correspond to TRBD1 or TRBD2 (5 bases each). Germline loops: CDR1 MNHEY, CDR2 SMNVEV (reference sequence). With 2 bases removed from V and 3 bases from J, the gap between germline ends came to 11 bases. CDR3 size: 16 residues. CDR3 sequence reads: CASSLEGYGGANVLTF. In nucleotides, the CDR3 is TGTGCCAGCAGTTTAGAGGGGTATGGTGGGGCCAACGTCCTGACTTTC.

This clone was seen a few times. V gene TRBV4-1 combines with J gene TRBJ2-1, with D perhaps TRBD2 (7 bases). The CDR3 runs 16 residues. Germline CDR1 reads MGHRA; CDR2 reads YSYEKL. Trimming stripped 0 bases from V and 5 bases from J, with 14 bases between. The DNA for the CDR3 is TGCGCCAGCAGCCAAGATTTGGGGGGGGCCGACAATGAGCAGTTCTTC. Its protein product is CASSQDLGGADNEQFF.

This clone was recorded a few times. The V call is TRBV9, the J call TRBJ1-2; D is unclear. Germline-derived CDR1 and CDR2 are SGDLS and YYNGEE. V lost 4 bases and J 4 bases, leaving 20 bases between the germline ends. CDR3 size: 16 residues. CDR3 bases: TGTGCCAGCAGCCTCCGCGGTGGCCAGTCACCCTATGGCTACACCTTC. Its translation: CASSLRGGQSPYGYTF.

The genes are TRBV2 and TRBJ2-2; D is unclear. Germline values: CDR1 SNHLY, CDR2 FYNNEI. CDR3 length: 13 residues. Trimming took 7 bases from V and 6 from J, leaving 12 bases between them. CDR3 sequence reads: CASMRISAGELFF. As DNA, the CDR3 is TGTGCCAGCATGAGGATCTCCGCCGGGGAGCTGTTTTTT.

The chain is built from TRBV11-2 and TRBJ1-2; D is perhaps TRBD1 (6 bases). CDR3 length equals 12 residues. Germline CDR1 and CDR2: SGHAT and FQNNGV. V dropped 5 bases and J dropped 6 bases, with 10 bases sitting between them. CDR3 DNA: TGTGCCAGCAGCGCAGACAGGCATGGCTACACCTTC. It is translated as CASSADRHGYTF.

The chain carries TRBV5-4 and TRBJ2-2, with 12 positions matching TRBD2. Per the germline V gene, CDR1 is SGHNT and CDR2 is YYREEE (reference sequence). Germline trimming cut 3 bases from V and 0 bases from J; bases unmatched to any gene: 3. This CDR3 has 17 amino acids. This CDR3 reads CASSSSGGASNTGELFF. The DNA of the CDR3 is TGTGCCAGCAGCTCTAGCGGGGGGGCCTCGAACACCGGGGAGCTGTTTTTT.